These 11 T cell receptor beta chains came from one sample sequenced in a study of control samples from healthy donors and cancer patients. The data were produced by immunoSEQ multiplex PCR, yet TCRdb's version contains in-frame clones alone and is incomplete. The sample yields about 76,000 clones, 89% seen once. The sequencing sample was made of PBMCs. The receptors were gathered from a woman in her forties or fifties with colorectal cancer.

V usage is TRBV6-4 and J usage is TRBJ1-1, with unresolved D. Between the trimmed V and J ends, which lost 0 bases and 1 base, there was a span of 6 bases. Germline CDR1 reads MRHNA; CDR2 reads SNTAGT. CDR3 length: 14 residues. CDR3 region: CASSDSNRNTEAFF. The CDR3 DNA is TGTGCCAGCAGTGACTCGAACAGGAACACTGAAGCTTTCTTT.

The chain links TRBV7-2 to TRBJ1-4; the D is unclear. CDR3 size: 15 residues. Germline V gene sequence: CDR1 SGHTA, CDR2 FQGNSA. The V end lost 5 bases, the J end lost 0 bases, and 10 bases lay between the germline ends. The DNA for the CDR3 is TGTGCCAGCAGCACAAGGGTGTCAACTAATGAAAAACTGTTTTTT. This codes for CASSTRVSTNEKLFF. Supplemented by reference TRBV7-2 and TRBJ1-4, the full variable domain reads GAGVSQSPSNKVTEKGKDVELRCDPISGHTALYWYRQSLGQGLEFLIYFQGNSAPDKSGLPSDRFSAERTGGSVSTLTIQRTQQEDSAVYLCASSTRVSTNEKLFFGSGTQLSVL.

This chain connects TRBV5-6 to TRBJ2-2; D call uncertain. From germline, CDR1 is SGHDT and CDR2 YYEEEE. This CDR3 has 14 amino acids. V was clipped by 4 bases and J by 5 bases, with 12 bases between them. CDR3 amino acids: CASSIFGGTGELFF. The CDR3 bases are TGTGCCAGCAGCATCTTCGGTGGGACCGGGGAGCTGTTTTTT. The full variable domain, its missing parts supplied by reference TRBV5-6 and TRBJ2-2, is DAGVTQSPTHLIKTRGQQVTLRCSPKSGHDTVSWYQQALGQGPQFIFQYYEEEERQRGNFPDRFSGHQFPNYSSELNVNALLLGDSALYLCASSIFGGTGELFFGEGSRLTVL.

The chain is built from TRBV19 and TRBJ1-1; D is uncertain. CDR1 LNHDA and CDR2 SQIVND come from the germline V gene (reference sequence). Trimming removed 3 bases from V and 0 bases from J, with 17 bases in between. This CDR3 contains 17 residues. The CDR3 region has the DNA TGTGCCAGTAGTATTAGGTTAGGCCAAAAGATGAACACTGAAGCTTTCTTT. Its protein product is CASSIRLGQKMNTEAFF.

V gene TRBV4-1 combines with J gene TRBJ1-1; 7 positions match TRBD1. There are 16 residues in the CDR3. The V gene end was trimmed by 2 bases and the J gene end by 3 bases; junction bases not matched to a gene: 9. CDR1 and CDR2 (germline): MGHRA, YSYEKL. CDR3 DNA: TGCGCCAGCAGCCAATTCCAGGGACAGTTCGACACTGAAGCTTTCTTT. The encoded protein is CASSQFQGQFDTEAFF.

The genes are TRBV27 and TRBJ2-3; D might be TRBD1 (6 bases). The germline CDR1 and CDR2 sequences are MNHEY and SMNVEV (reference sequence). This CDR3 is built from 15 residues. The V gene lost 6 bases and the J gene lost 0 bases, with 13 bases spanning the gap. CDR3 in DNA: TGTGCCAGCAGGACAGGACAACCTAGCACAGATACGCAGTATTTT. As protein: CASRTGQPSTDTQYF.

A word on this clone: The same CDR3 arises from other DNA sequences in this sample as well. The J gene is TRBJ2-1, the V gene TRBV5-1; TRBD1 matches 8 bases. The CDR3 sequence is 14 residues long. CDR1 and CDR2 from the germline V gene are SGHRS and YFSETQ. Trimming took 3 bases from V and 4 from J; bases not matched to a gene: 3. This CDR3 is CASSSGTGYNEQFF. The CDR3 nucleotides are TGCGCCAGCAGCTCCGGGACAGGTTACAATGAGCAGTTCTTC. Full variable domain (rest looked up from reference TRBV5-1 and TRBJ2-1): KAGVTQTPRYLIKTRGQQVTLSCSPISGHRSVSWYQQTPGQGLQFLFEYFSETQRNKGNFPGRFSGRQFSNSRSEMNVSTLELGDSALYLCASSSGTGYNEQFFGPGTRLTVL.

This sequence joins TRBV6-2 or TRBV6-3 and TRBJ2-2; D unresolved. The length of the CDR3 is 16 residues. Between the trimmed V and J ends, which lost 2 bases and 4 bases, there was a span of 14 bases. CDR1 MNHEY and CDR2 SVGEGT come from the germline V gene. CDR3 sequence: CASSYVLGQSTGELFF. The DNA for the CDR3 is TGTGCCAGCAGTTACGTCTTGGGCCAGAGCACCGGGGAGCTGTTTTTT.

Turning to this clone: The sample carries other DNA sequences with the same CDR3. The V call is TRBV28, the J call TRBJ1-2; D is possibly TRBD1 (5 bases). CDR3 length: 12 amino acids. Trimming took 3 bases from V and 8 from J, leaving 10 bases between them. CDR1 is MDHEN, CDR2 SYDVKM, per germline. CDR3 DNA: TGTGCCAGCAGTTTGCAGGGTGGAGGCTACACCTTC. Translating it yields CASSLQGGGYTF.

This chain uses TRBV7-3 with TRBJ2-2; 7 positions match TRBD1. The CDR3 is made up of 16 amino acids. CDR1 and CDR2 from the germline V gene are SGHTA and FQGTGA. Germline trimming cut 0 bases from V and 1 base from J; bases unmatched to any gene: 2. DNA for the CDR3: TGTGCCAGCAGCTTAACAGGGGGCCAGAACACCGGGGAGCTGTTTTTT. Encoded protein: CASSLTGGQNTGELFF.

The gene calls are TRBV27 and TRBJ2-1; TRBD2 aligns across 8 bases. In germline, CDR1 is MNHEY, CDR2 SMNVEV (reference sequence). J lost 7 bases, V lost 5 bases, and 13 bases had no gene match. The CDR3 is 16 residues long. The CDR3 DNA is TGTGCCAGCAGTCTCCTCGGAGCGGGGGTCCATAATGAGCAGTTCTTC. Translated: CASSLLGAGVHNEQFF.